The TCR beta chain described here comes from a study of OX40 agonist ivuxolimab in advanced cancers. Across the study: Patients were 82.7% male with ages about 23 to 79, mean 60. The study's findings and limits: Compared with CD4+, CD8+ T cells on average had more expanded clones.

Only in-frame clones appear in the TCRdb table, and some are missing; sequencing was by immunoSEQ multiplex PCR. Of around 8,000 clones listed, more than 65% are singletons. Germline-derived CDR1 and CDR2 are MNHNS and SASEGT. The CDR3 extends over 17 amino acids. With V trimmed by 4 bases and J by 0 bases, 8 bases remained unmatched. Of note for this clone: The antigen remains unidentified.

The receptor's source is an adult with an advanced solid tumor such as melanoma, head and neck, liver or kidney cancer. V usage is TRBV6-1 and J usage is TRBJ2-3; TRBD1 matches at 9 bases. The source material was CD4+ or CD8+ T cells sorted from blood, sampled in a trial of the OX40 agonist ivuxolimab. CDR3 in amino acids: CASSGMGQGTSTDTQYF. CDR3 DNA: TGTGCCAGCAGTGGCATGGGACAGGGAACTAGCACAGATACGCAGTATTTT.